These 24 T cell receptor beta chains were sequenced from one sample in a study of CD8+CD57+ T cells in acquired aplastic anemia. Genomic DNA acted as the template from which TCR beta VDJ combination and CDR3 sequence profiling were carried out. TCRdb independently ran MiXCR on the reads; one entry per CDR3 protein. The profile shows under 350,000 distinct CDR3 sequences, 45% to 70% of them singletons. Sequenced: sorted CD4+, CD8+, or CD8+CD57+ T cells (not recorded which) from PBMCs. The source is a human donor with severe aplastic anemia or a healthy control (not recorded which).

The chain is built from TRBV18 and TRBJ1-1; D is unresolved. Germline V gene data show CDR1 as KGHSH and CDR2 as LQKENI. This CDR3 has 13 residues. Trimming cost V 3 bases and J 1 base, with 6 bases left between them. CDR3 sequence (DNA): TGTGCCAGCTCACCGCTCTGGAACACTGAAGCTTTCTTT. Its protein product is CASSPLWNTEAFF.

V is TRBV7-8 and J is TRBJ1-6; D is perhaps TRBD1 (5 bases). The CDR3 sequence is 13 residues long. CDR1 and CDR2 from the germline V gene are SGHVS and FQNEAQ. Trimming removed 6 bases at V and 8 bases at J, with 11 bases between. CDR3 residues: CASSDDSYSPLHF. For the CDR3, the DNA is TGTGCCAGCAGTGACGACAGCTATTCACCCCTCCACTTT.

This clonotype was detected only a few times. CDR3 nucleotide sequence: TGCGCCAGCAGCTTAGGCAGCTCTGCCTACGAGCAGTACTTC. Its translation: CASSLGSSAYEQYF. V gene TRBV5-1 combines with J gene TRBJ2-7; D unresolved. The CDR3 runs 14 residues. Germline V CDR1 and CDR2: SGHRS, YFSETQ. The germline V and J ends were trimmed by 2 bases and 2 bases, with 11 bases remaining between them.

This clonotype was counted at least ten times. The chain couples TRBV20-1 to TRBJ2-7; 9 bases agree with TRBD1. This CDR3 contains 15 residues. V lost 0 bases to trimming and J lost 5 bases; unmatched junction nucleotides: 8. In germline, CDR1 is DFQATT, CDR2 SNEGSKA (reference sequence). The CDR3 DNA reads as TGCAGTGCTAGAGATAGGAGGACAGGGGACCACGAGCAGTACTTC. This translates into CSARDRRTGDHEQYF.

The chain joins TRBV7-2 to TRBJ2-5, with 14 bases matching TRBD2. Trimming took 1 base from V and 5 from J; bases not matched to a gene: 9. This CDR3 has 18 residues. Germline V gene lookup returns CDR1 SGHTA and CDR2 FQGNSA. The CDR3 is CASSLGRRLAGGVETQYF. CDR3 nucleotides: TGTGCCAGCAGCTTAGGTCGTCGACTAGCGGGGGGGGTGGAGACCCAGTACTTC.

This clonotype was seen only a few times. The chain employs TRBV11-2 and TRBJ1-2; 7 positions agree with TRBD1. The CDR3 has 15 residues. The germline V gene encodes CDR1 SGHAT and CDR2 FQNNGV. V lost 1 base to trimming and J lost 4 bases; unmatched junction nucleotides: 6. CDR3 residues: CASSLGAGDSYGYTF. DNA of the CDR3: TGTGCCAGCAGCTTAGGGGCAGGGGACAGCTATGGCTACACCTTC.

The chain joins TRBV7-2 to TRBJ2-7; 12 bases fit TRBD2. After removal of 0 bases from V and 7 bases from J, the junction contained 4 bases not matched to a gene. This CDR3 has 15 residues. Per germline, CDR1 SGHTA and CDR2 FQGNSA. The CDR3 DNA reads TGTGCCAGCAGCTTAGCGGGACTAGCGGGTTATGAGCAGTACTTC. This gives the protein CASSLAGLAGYEQYF.

The J gene is TRBJ2-7, the V gene TRBV3-1, with 9 bases matching TRBD2. Germline V gene lookup returns CDR1 LGHDT and CDR2 YNNKEL (reference sequence). The CDR3 totals 15 residues. V shed 1 base and J 2 bases; nucleotides not matched to a gene: 3. The CDR3 DNA reads TGTGCCAGCAGCCAAGTCGCGGGGGGGGCCTACGAGCAGTACTTC. Protein product: CASSQVAGGAYEQYF.

There are a few counts of this clonotype. The chain carries TRBV2 and TRBJ1-1; tentatively, D is TRBD1 (5 bases). The V gene's germline CDR1 is SNHLY and CDR2 FYNNEI. The CDR3 is 13 amino acids. V lost 4 bases to trimming and J lost 1 base, with 7 bases between them. CDR3 residues: CASSGDWNTEAFF. The CDR3 DNA sequence: TGTGCCAGCAGTGGGGACTGGAACACTGAAGCTTTCTTT.

This rearrangement joins TRBV7-2 to TRBJ2-4; D might be TRBD2 (7 bases). The CDR3 totals 18 residues. Trimming stripped 2 bases from V and 3 bases from J, with 20 bases between. CDR1 and CDR2 (germline): SGHTA, FQGNSA. The CDR3 is CASSLRGGWGKDKNIQYF. CDR3 DNA sequence: TGTGCCAGCAGCTTAAGGGGGGGCTGGGGTAAGGACAAAAACATTCAGTACTTC. Supplemented by reference TRBV7-2 and TRBJ2-4, the full variable domain reads GAGVSQSPSNKVTEKGKDVELRCDPISGHTALYWYRQSLGQGLEFLIYFQGNSAPDKSGLPSDRFSAERTGGSVSTLTIQRTQQEDSAVYLCASSLRGGWGKDKNIQYFGAGTRLSVL.

V is TRBV7-3 and J is TRBJ2-1, with 7 positions matching TRBD2. V gave up 5 bases and J gave up 1 base; unmatched junction bases: 8. Germline CDR1 SGHTA, CDR2 FQGTGA. The CDR3 covers 16 residues. CDR3 protein: CASSVGLSRSYNEQFF. CDR3 DNA sequence: TGTGCCAGCAGCGTGGGACTAAGTCGGTCCTACAATGAGCAGTTCTTC.

This chain links TRBV2 with TRBJ2-3, with D maybe TRBD2 (5 bases). Germline V gives CDR1 SNHLY, CDR2 FYNNEI. This CDR3 is 13 amino acids long. V was trimmed by 8 bases and J by 2 bases, leaving 11 bases between them. CDR3 protein: CASAGKYTDTQYF. CDR3 nucleotides: TGTGCCAGCGCCGGGAAGTACACAGATACGCAGTATTTT.

The rearrangement uses TRBV5-1 and TRBJ1-1, with D tentatively TRBD1 (5 bases). V lost 3 bases to trimming and J lost 0 bases, with 9 bases between them. The CDR3 runs to 14 residues. Looked up from germline, CDR1 is SGHRS and CDR2 is YFSETQ. The CDR3 reads CASSSGPMNTEAFF. CDR3 DNA: TGCGCCAGCAGCTCGGGACCGATGAACACTGAAGCTTTCTTT.

CDR3 DNA: TGTGCCAGCAGCGTACAGGGTATGGTCAATGAGCAGTTCTTC. It is translated as CASSVQGMVNEQFF. This rearrangement joins TRBV7-9 to TRBJ2-1; D might be TRBD1 (6 bases). The CDR3 contains 14 residues. With 5 bases removed from V and 6 bases from J, the gap between germline ends came to 14 bases. Germline V CDR1 and CDR2: SEHNR, FQNEAQ (reference sequence).

This clonotype was picked up many times. The chain links TRBV14 to TRBJ1-1; unclear D gene. The CDR3 spans 15 residues. V was clipped by 0 bases and J by 0 bases, with 8 bases between them. Germline CDR1 is SGHDN and CDR2 is FVKESK. DNA of the CDR3: TGTGCCAGCAGCCAAGATTGGGCAATGAACACTGAAGCTTTCTTT. Translation gives CASSQDWAMNTEAFF.

The chain links TRBV6-1 to TRBJ1-1; TRBD1 might be the D (5 bases). The length of the CDR3 is 16 residues. Per the germline V gene, CDR1 is MNHNS and CDR2 is SASEGT. V gave up 4 bases and J gave up 2 bases, with 17 bases separating them. The CDR3 spells CASSGLGPTENTEAFF. CDR3 bases: TGTGCCAGCAGTGGGTTGGGCCCGACAGAAAACACTGAAGCTTTCTTT.

This clonotype was seen at least ten times. The chain recombines TRBV3-1 with TRBJ1-2; D unclear. The CDR3 loop spans 13 amino acids. V was shortened by 6 bases and J by 6 bases, with 14 bases between the two germline ends. Germline V gene lookup returns CDR1 LGHDT and CDR2 YNNKEL (reference sequence). CDR3 nucleotides: TGTGCCAGCAGTAAAGAATCGTACCATGGCTACACCTTC. Its protein is CASSKESYHGYTF.

This clonotype turned up a few times. The rearrangement joins TRBV7-2 to TRBJ2-7, with TRBD2 identical over 7 bases. V lost 5 bases to trimming and J lost 2 bases; unmatched junction nucleotides: 9. Germline CDR1 is SGHTA and CDR2 is FQGNSA. The CDR3 extends over 15 amino acids. CDR3: CASSPPSGPTYEQYF. The CDR3 nucleotides are TGTGCCAGCAGCCCACCTAGCGGACCTACCTACGAGCAGTACTTC.

This clonotype occurred many times. In nucleotides, the CDR3 is TGCGCCAGCAGCCAAGTATTGGGGGGAGGTGAGCAGTACTTC. Its translation is CASSQVLGGGEQYF. The chain links TRBV4-1 to TRBJ2-7; maybe TRBD2 (6 bases). Germline V gene data show CDR1 as MGHRA and CDR2 as YSYEKL. V lost 1 base and J lost 7, with 14 bases in between. The CDR3 extends over 14 amino acids.

This clonotype has a count of ten or more. This chain uses TRBV29-1 with TRBJ1-1; D is perhaps TRBD1 (5 bases). Germline V gives CDR1 SQVTM, CDR2 ANQGSEA. This CDR3 is built from 13 residues. Deletions cut 5 bases from V and 4 bases from J, with 14 bases between. For the CDR3, the DNA is TGCAGCGTTTCCAGGGTTATAAGCACTGAAGCTTTCTTT. Translated: CSVSRVISTEAFF.

This clonotype appeared many times. This chain uses TRBV4-3 with TRBJ2-6; D perhaps matches TRBD1 (6 bases). CDR1 and CDR2 (germline): LGHNA, YSLEER. The CDR3 is 18 amino acids. Trimming removed 0 bases at V and 0 bases at J, with 12 bases between. As DNA, the CDR3 is TGCGCCAGCAGCCAAGATACCACAGGGAGCTCTGGGGCCAACGTCCTGACTTTC. It codes for CASSQDTTGSSGANVLTF.

For this clonotype: One end of the junction fails to match germline, which may point to a read error. The chain employs TRBV7-9 and TRBJ2-7; D is ambiguous. Germline-derived CDR1 and CDR2 are SEHNR and FQNEAQ (reference sequence). The CDR3 spans 16 residues. CDR3 loop: CASSPAGWQVFYAQYF. The DNA of the CDR3 is TGTGCCAGCAGCCCTGCAGGATGGCAGGTTTTTTACGCGCAGTACTTC.

This chain links TRBV11-2 with TRBJ2-3, with unresolved D. Trimming took off 6 bases at V and 2 bases at J, with 12 bases between the two ends. This CDR3 is 14 amino acids long. From germline, CDR1 is SGHAT and CDR2 FQNNGV. In DNA form, the CDR3 reads TGTGCCAGCAGGCCAGCAGTCGCCACAGATACGCAGTATTTT. Its translation is CASRPAVATDTQYF. Full variable domain (outside the CDR3, taken from reference TRBV11-2 and TRBJ2-3): EAGVAQSPRYKIIEKRQSVAFWCNPISGHATLYWYQQILGQGPKLLIQFQNNGVVDDSQLPKDRFSAERLKGVDSTLKIQPAKLEDSAVYLCASRPAVATDTQYFGPGTRLTVL.

This clonotype was seen only once. The chain couples TRBV2 to TRBJ1-5; D might be TRBD1 (5 bases). Germline V gene lookup returns CDR1 SNHLY and CDR2 FYNNEI. CDR3 length: 13 residues. The ends were cut back, 5 bases at V and 6 bases at J, with 11 bases in the middle. CDR3 protein: CASSFGGTQPQHF. CDR3 sequence (DNA): TGTGCCAGCAGTTTCGGGGGTACTCAGCCCCAGCATTTT.